This T cell receptor (beta chain) stems from a study of Graves' ophthalmopathy and Graves' hyperthyroidism. Background on the study: Upon initial diagnosis and before any treatment, peripheral blood was collected.

Clinical symptoms and serum thyroxine were used for diagnosis; TRAb, thyroid ultrasound and orbital computed tomography were also relied on. The CDR3 runs 13 residues. Germline V gene sequence: CDR1 SQVTM, CDR2 ANQGSEA. V was clipped by 4 bases and J by 3 bases; unmatched bases: 5. Researchers took RNA transcripts and amplified TCR beta CDR3 regions from them. Investigators did first-round RT-PCR with HTBI primers, then second-round multiplex PCR. One entry per CDR3 protein results from TCRdb running MiXCR on the multiplex PCR reads. The table includes more than 550,000 distinct CDR3 sequences, 35% to 45% detected once.

The sequencing sample was made of peripheral blood. The rearrangement links TRBV29-1 to TRBJ2-5, with 7 bases aligning to TRBD1. This TCR was recovered from an adult man with Graves' ophthalmopathy. DNA of the CDR3: TGCAGCGTTGGAAACAGGGGAAAAGAGACCCAGTACTTC. It codes for CSVGNRGKETQYF.